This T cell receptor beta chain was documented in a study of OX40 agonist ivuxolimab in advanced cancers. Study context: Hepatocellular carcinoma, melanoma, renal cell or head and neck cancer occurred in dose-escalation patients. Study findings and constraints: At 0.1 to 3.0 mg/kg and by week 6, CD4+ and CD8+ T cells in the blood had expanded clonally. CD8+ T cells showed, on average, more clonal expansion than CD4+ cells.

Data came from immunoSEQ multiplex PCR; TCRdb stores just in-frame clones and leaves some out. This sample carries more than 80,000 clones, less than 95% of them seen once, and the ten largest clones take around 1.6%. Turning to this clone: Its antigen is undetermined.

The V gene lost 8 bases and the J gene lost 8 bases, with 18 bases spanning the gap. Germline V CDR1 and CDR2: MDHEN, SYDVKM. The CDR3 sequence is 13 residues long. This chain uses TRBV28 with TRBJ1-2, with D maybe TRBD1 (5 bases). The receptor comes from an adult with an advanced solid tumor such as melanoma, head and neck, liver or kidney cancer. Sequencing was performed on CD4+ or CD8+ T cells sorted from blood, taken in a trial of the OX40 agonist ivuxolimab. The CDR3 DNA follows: TGTGCCAGCTCTCCCCTAGGGGTAAAGGGCTACACCTTC. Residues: CASSPLGVKGYTF.